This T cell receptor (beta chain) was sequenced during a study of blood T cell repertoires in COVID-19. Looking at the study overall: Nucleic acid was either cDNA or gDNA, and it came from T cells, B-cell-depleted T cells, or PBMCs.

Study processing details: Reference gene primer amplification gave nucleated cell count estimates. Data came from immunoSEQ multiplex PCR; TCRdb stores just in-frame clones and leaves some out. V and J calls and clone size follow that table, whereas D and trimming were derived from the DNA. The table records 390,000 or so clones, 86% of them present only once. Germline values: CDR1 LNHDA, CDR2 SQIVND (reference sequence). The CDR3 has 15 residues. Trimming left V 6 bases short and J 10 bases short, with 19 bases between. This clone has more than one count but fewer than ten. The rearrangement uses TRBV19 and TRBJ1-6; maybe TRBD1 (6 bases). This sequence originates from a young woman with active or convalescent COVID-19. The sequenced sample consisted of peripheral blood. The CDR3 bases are TGTGCCAGTAGACCACCCAACAGGGAAGTATCACCCCTCCACTTT. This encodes CASRPPNREVSPLHF.